Listed here are 25 T cell receptor beta chains from one sample, sequenced in a study of regulatory T cells in long-lasting Graves disease. Arm-PCR with iRepertoire HTBI primers amplified the CDR3 regions for these TCR beta libraries. TCRdb ran MiXCR on the multiplex PCR reads and lists one entry per CDR3 protein. Counted here are about 320,000 distinct CDR3 sequences, 18% occurring once; the ten biggest clones make up about two fifths. Noted time point: newly diagnosed GD, antithyroid drugs for less than 3 months. Isolated PBMC RNA provided the starting material for the TCR library. The starting material was peripheral blood mononuclear cells (PBMCs), obtained at new diagnosis, from a patient treated with antithyroid drugs. These receptors all come from a female donor with Graves disease.

The CDR3 DNA reads TGCAGCTTCCCAGGGGGCGAAAGGACAGAACTAGCCAAAAACATTCAGTACTTC. Translation: CSFPGGERTELAKNIQYF. The chain has TRBV29-1 and TRBJ2-4; 8 bases map to TRBD1. Germline trimming cut 8 bases from V and 0 bases from J; bases unmatched to any gene: 18. CDR3 length: 18 residues. The germline V gene encodes CDR1 SQVTM and CDR2 ANQGSEA. Complete variable domain (other parts from reference TRBV29-1 and TRBJ2-4): SAVISQKPSRDICQRGTSLTIQCQVDSQVTMMFWYRQQPGQSLTLIATANQGSEATYESGFVIDKFPISRPNLTFSTLTVSNMSPEDSSIYLCSFPGGERTELAKNIQYFGAGTRLSVL.

This clonotype was picked up a small number of times. The chain is built from TRBV28 and TRBJ1-2, with TRBD1 identical over 7 bases. CDR1 MDHEN and CDR2 SYDVKM come from the germline V gene. V dropped 5 bases and J dropped 0; count of bases not matched to a gene: 6. CDR3 size: 15 residues. The CDR3 DNA sequence: TGTGCCAGCAGTGGTACAGGGGCAGCTAACTATGGCTACACCTTC. Encoded protein: CASSGTGAANYGYTF.

The chain recombines TRBV15 with TRBJ1-6; 7 bases match TRBD1. J gave up 7 bases and V 2 bases, and 11 bases lay outside the gene matches. Germline V CDR1 and CDR2: LNHNV, YYDKDF (reference sequence). CDR3 length: 17 residues. Here the CDR3 reads CATSRTGGGRGNSPLHF. The CDR3 DNA reads as TGTGCCACCAGCAGAACGGGGGGCGGCAGGGGGAATTCACCCCTCCACTTT.

This clonotype was picked up many times. The chain combines TRBV3-1 with TRBJ1-4; possibly TRBD1 for D (5 bases). V lost 0 bases and J lost 8, with 13 bases in between. Germline CDR1 reads LGHDT; CDR2 reads YNNKEL (reference sequence). The CDR3 is made up of 15 amino acids. CDR3 bases: TGTGCCAGCAGCCAAGATCCCGGACGGGGGGAAAAACTGTTTTTT. As protein: CASSQDPGRGEKLFF.

Ten or more counts support this clonotype. This sequence joins TRBV29-1 and TRBJ2-5; no definite D call. This CDR3 is 12 amino acids long. V was trimmed by 7 bases and J by 2 bases, leaving 11 bases between them. The V gene's germline CDR1 is SQVTM and CDR2 ANQGSEA. CDR3 coding DNA: TGCAGCGCCGGCCGCGGTCAAGAGACCCAGTACTTC. Translating it yields CSAGRGQETQYF.

This clonotype has more than one count but fewer than ten. The chain employs TRBV10-2 and TRBJ2-1, with 8 bases lining up with TRBD2. J lost 8 bases, V lost 4 bases, and 10 bases had no gene match. Germline lookup yields CDR1 WSHSY and CDR2 SAAADI. There are 15 residues in the CDR3. In DNA form, the CDR3 reads TGCGCCAGCAGTGCGGCCGGGACTAGGGGCGATGAGCAGTTCTTC. Encoded protein: CASSAAGTRGDEQFF.

This clonotype was detected ten times or more. The chain is built from TRBV6-1 and TRBJ1-1; possible D gene TRBD1, 5 bases. CDR3 length equals 16 residues. Germline CDR1 reads MNHNS; CDR2 reads SASEGT. V was trimmed by 10 bases and J by 5 bases, leaving 26 bases between them. The CDR3 sequence: CATQRGTSTWRTEAFF. The CDR3 DNA reads as TGTGCCACACAGAGAGGGACTTCTACTTGGCGGACTGAAGCTTTCTTT.

The chain recombines TRBV28 with TRBJ2-7; D unclear. The V end was cut by 2 bases, the J end by 0 bases, with 8 bases between. Looked up from germline, CDR1 is MDHEN and CDR2 is SYDVKM. This CDR3 comprises 14 residues. CDR3 in DNA: TGTGCCAGCAGTTTAGGCCCATACTCCTACGAGCAGTACTTC. Its protein is CASSLGPYSYEQYF.

This clonotype was detected once. The chain recombines TRBV19 with TRBJ2-5, with 9 bases matching TRBD1. Germline CDR1 is LNHDA and CDR2 is SQIVND (reference sequence). V dropped 9 bases and J dropped 4; count of bases not matched to a gene: 3. This CDR3 has 12 residues. CDR3 in DNA: TGTGCCAGCACAGGGGGCGGAGAGACCCAGTACTTC. Amino acids: CASTGGGETQYF. The variable domain in full, completed from reference TRBV19 and TRBJ2-5, reads DGGITQSPKYLFRKEGQNVTLSCEQNLNHDAMYWYRQDPGQGLRLIYYSQIVNDFQKGDIAEGYSVSREKKESFPLTVTSAQKNPTAFYLCASTGGGETQYFGPGTRLLVL.

This clonotype has at least ten counts. This chain joins TRBV2 and TRBJ2-2, with 15 bases matching TRBD2. Germline trimming cut 1 base from V and 6 bases from J; bases unmatched to any gene: 6. The CDR3 contains 18 residues. Germline V lookup: CDR1 SNHLY, CDR2 FYNNEI. The CDR3 is CASSEVGLAGGQAGELFF. The CDR3 DNA is TGTGCCAGCAGTGAAGTAGGACTAGCGGGAGGGCAGGCCGGGGAGCTGTTTTTT.

The chain combines TRBV29-1 with TRBJ2-1, with D maybe TRBD1 (5 bases). Trimming pared 2 bases from V and 10 bases from J, leaving 9 bases between. Germline CDR1 and CDR2: SQVTM and ANQGSEA. This CDR3 has 11 residues. CDR3: CSVEWGREQFF. The CDR3 DNA reads as TGCAGCGTTGAATGGGGCAGGGAGCAGTTCTTC.

This clonotype was observed at least ten times. The chain uses TRBV7-9 and TRBJ2-1, with 8 bases identical to TRBD1. The CDR3 spans 15 residues. The junction had 7 bases not matched to a gene; V was cut back by 5 bases and J by 4 bases. Looked up from germline, CDR1 is SEHNR and CDR2 is FQNEAQ (reference sequence). CDR3 bases: TGTGCCAGCAGCCCTGCTGGGACAGGTTACAATGAGCAGTTCTTC. Its translation: CASSPAGTGYNEQFF.

This clonotype was picked up a small number of times. The chain employs TRBV20-1 and TRBJ2-7; maybe TRBD2 (6 bases). This CDR3 region has 13 residues. Trimming removed 6 bases at V and 0 bases at J, with 12 bases between. The germline V gene has CDR1 DFQATT and CDR2 SNEGSKA (reference sequence). CDR3 loop: CSAGTELSYEQYF. In DNA, the CDR3 is TGCAGTGCCGGGACTGAGCTCTCCTACGAGCAGTACTTC.

The rearrangement links TRBV5-1 to TRBJ2-3; 9 bases fit TRBD1. Germline assignment: CDR1 SGHRS and CDR2 YFSETQ. The CDR3 is 14 residues long. V was pared by 4 bases and J by 7 bases, with 7 bases of the junction left unmatched. CDR3 nucleotides: TGCGCCAGCAGCCGGGGACAGGGAGTCAATACGCAGTATTTT. Translated: CASSRGQGVNTQYF.

Many counts were recorded for this clonotype. The rearrangement joins TRBV11-2 to TRBJ2-6; 7 positions agree with TRBD1. The CDR3 runs to 19 residues. The V gene end was trimmed by 2 bases and the J gene end by 0 bases; junction bases not matched to a gene: 10. The germline CDR1 and CDR2 sequences are SGHAT and FQNNGV. In DNA form, the CDR3 reads TGTGCCAGCAGCTTACGCCGACAGGGCTCCCACTCTGGGGCCAACGTCCTGACTTTC. As protein: CASSLRRQGSHSGANVLTF.

This clonotype has only a few counts. V gene TRBV27 combines with J gene TRBJ2-3, with 11 bases matching TRBD2. Germline V gives CDR1 MNHEY, CDR2 SMNVEV (reference sequence). Trimming at V came to 6 bases and at J to 0 bases, leaving 8 bases not matched to a gene. CDR3 length equals 17 residues. The CDR3 loop is CASRSQGLAASTDTQYF. In DNA form, the CDR3 reads TGTGCCAGCAGGAGCCAGGGACTAGCGGCTAGCACAGATACGCAGTATTTT.

This clonotype was seen at least ten times. This chain joins TRBV2 and TRBJ2-1; D is possibly TRBD1 (6 bases). CDR1 SNHLY and CDR2 FYNNEI come from the germline V gene. The V and J ends lost 4 bases and 5 bases respectively, with 15 bases between them. CDR3 length: 15 amino acids. CDR3 loop: CASSVTQGRNNEQFF. The CDR3 DNA reads TGTGCCAGCAGTGTGACACAGGGCAGAAACAATGAGCAGTTCTTC. Combining the CDR3 with reference TRBV2 and TRBJ2-1 gives the whole variable domain EPEVTQTPSHQVTQMGQEVILRCVPISNHLYFYWYRQILGQKVEFLVSFYNNEISEKSEIFDDQFSVERPDGSNFTLKIRSTKLEDSAMYFCASSVTQGRNNEQFFGPGTRLTVL.

This clonotype was counted ten times or more. The junction shows a germline mismatch at one end, possibly a read error. The V and J genes are TRBV20-1 and TRBJ1-1; TRBD1 is a possible D gene (6 bases). The CDR3 consists of 15 residues. Per the germline V gene, CDR1 is DFQATT and CDR2 is SNEGSKA (reference sequence). The CDR3 bases are TGCAGTGCCAGAGTGGGGGCTACGATGAACACTGAAGCTTTCTTT. It encodes CSARVGATMNTEAFF.

This chain links TRBV2 with TRBJ1-5, with 7 bases identical to TRBD1. The CDR3 runs 13 residues. V dropped 6 bases and J dropped 4; count of bases not matched to a gene: 3. Germline CDR1 and CDR2: SNHLY and FYNNEI. CDR3 region: CASRQGQNQPQHF. As DNA, the CDR3 is TGTGCCAGCAGACAGGGGCAAAATCAGCCCCAGCATTTT.

This clonotype was seen ten or more times. This rearrangement joins TRBV19 to TRBJ2-1; TRBD2 aligns across 11 bases. Per the germline V gene, CDR1 is LNHDA and CDR2 is SQIVND (reference sequence). V gave up 1 base and J gave up 6 bases; unmatched junction bases: 5. This CDR3 is built from 16 residues. CDR3 protein: CASSIGLGLAGNEQFF. The CDR3 coding sequence is TGTGCCAGTAGTATAGGCCTCGGACTAGCGGGCAATGAGCAGTTCTTC.

The rearrangement uses TRBV27 and TRBJ2-3, with 12 nucleotides matching TRBD2. Germline V gene data show CDR1 as MNHEY and CDR2 as SMNVEV (reference sequence). The CDR3 is made up of 20 amino acids. Trimming cost V 0 bases and J 0 bases; bases outside gene matches: 10. The CDR3 bases are TGTGCCAGCAGTTTATCGATAGGGCTAGCGGGAGGGCCTAGCACAGATACGCAGTATTTT. It encodes CASSLSIGLAGGPSTDTQYF.

The rearrangement uses TRBV2 and TRBJ2-3, with no clear D. The ends were cut back, 1 base at V and 0 bases at J, with 11 bases in the middle. This CDR3 comprises 16 residues. CDR1 is SNHLY, CDR2 FYNNEI, per germline. The CDR3 reads CASSEESGISTDTQYF. DNA for the CDR3: TGTGCCAGCAGTGAAGAGAGTGGGATAAGCACAGATACGCAGTATTTT. Complete variable domain (other parts from reference TRBV2 and TRBJ2-3): EPEVTQTPSHQVTQMGQEVILRCVPISNHLYFYWYRQILGQKVEFLVSFYNNEISEKSEIFDDQFSVERPDGSNFTLKIRSTKLEDSAMYFCASSEESGISTDTQYFGPGTRLTVL.

J is TRBJ2-1 and V is TRBV20-1; possibly TRBD2 for D (5 bases). V gave up 3 bases and J gave up 7 bases, with 13 bases separating them. This CDR3 has 13 residues. Germline V gene data show CDR1 as DFQATT and CDR2 as SNEGSKA (reference sequence). CDR3 nucleotides: TGCAGTGCTAGGTTGGGCCCGGGGAATGAGCAGTTCTTC. It translates to CSARLGPGNEQFF.

Of note for this clonotype: This may come from a read error, since a much larger clone is one base off. The chain recombines TRBV28 with TRBJ2-6, with 14 bases that match TRBD2. The CDR3 length is 21 residues. Germline V lookup: CDR1 MDHEN, CDR2 SYDVKM. Here the CDR3 reads CASSQISGTSGSWYGPNVLTF. The CDR3 DNA reads as TGTGCCAGCAGTCAAATATCCGGGACTAGCGGGAGTTGGTATGGGCCCAACGTCCTGACTTTC.

To note about this clonotype: This likely stems from a read error, as it lies one base from a far larger clone. V gene TRBV28 combines with J gene TRBJ2-3; the match to TRBD1 covers 10 bases. The closer fit of TRBJ1-1 to the DNA end suggests the J call may be wrong. CDR1 is MDHEN and CDR2 is SYDVKM in the germline V gene. CDR3 length: 17 amino acids. CDR3 nucleotide sequence: TGTACCAGCAGTTTCGATACTACCGGGACAGGGGTTCCTGAAGCTTTCTTT. Its translation: CTSSFDTTGTGVPEAFF.